This T cell receptor (beta chain) was sequenced during a study of naive and memory T cell subsets. The beta constant-region primer was an equimolar mix of two oligonucleotides covering TRBC1 and TRBC2. Via MiXCR, TCRdb re-called the UMI-ligation and nested PCR reads, giving one row per CDR3 protein. The sample yields some 87,000 distinct CDR3 sequences, 6% to 7.5% seen once. Cells stained for CD3, CD4, CD8, CD45RA and CD27 were sorted into four subsets. Notes on this clonotype: Its antigen is not known.

Findings of the study overall: There was no ground truth to check naive and memory subset results.

The ends were cut back, 3 bases at V and 5 bases at J, with 16 bases in the middle. CDR1 is SGHTA and CDR2 is FQGNSA in the germline V gene. The CDR3 runs to 15 residues. The genes are TRBV7-2 and TRBJ1-1, with D possibly being TRBD1 (6 bases). This sequence was found in a human donor in good health. Material for sequencing was central memory CD4+ T cells from blood. This CDR3 is CASSFGQTMTTEAFF. The CDR3 DNA follows: TGTGCCAGCAGCTTCGGACAGACCATGACGACTGAAGCTTTCTTT.